This TCR beta chain was profiled in a study of response to subunit inactivated influenza vaccine. Each CDR3 protein gets one entry after TCRdb re-called the RT-PCR reads with MiXCR. The sample contains about 310,000 distinct CDR3 sequences, 20% to 25% of which appear only once. Trimming pared 5 bases from V and 11 bases from J, leaving 15 bases between. Germline CDR1 and CDR2: SEHNR and FQNEAQ (reference sequence). This CDR3 has 12 residues. V usage is TRBV7-9 and J usage is TRBJ1-1; D is possibly TRBD1 (5 bases). The specimen comprised PBMCs from blood, sampled about 20 months after vaccination. The sequence was collected from a man aged 50 to 69 who received an inactivated influenza vaccine. The CDR3 bases are TGTGCCAGCAGCACTCTCCAGGGAGTCGCTTTCTTT. It encodes CASSTLQGVAFF. The full variable domain, with the rest looked up from reference TRBV7-9 and TRBJ1-1, is DTGVSQNPRHKITKRGQNVTFRCDPISEHNRLYWYRQTLGQGPEFLTYFQNEAQLEKSRLLSDRFSAERPKGSFSTLEIQRTEQGDSAMYLCASSTLQGVAFFGQGTRLTVV.